This T cell receptor beta chain comes out of a study of CXCR3-negative and CXCR3-positive naive CD8 T cells. Study findings and constraints: The TRBV-TRBJ usage of naive CXCR3-negative and CXCR3-positive cells was similar, but that of memory cells differed. Fresh PBMCs went into most assays, and CXCR3 expression partly declined after cryopreservation. Memory CD8+ cells had much lower diversity, and both naive subsets had comparably high diversity. TRB CDR3s of CXCR3-positive naive cells were more hydrophobic than those of CXCR3-negative naive cells.

The CD45RO-CCR7+CD27+CD95- phenotype denoted naive CD8+ T cells. This CDR3 region has 15 residues. Germline V gene lookup returns CDR1 SEHNR and CDR2 FQNEAQ (reference sequence). Worth noting for this clonotype: Its matching antigen is unknown.

The TRB cDNA libraries were prepared by 5' RACE with UMI labels. TCRdb processed the 5' RACE reads again and assigns one entry to each CDR3 protein, with no DNA. The sample has about 120,000 distinct CDR3 sequences. The sample taken for sequencing was naive CXCR3+ CD8+ T cells from blood. Subset described: CD45RO-CCR7+CD27+CD95- naive CD8+ T cells expressing CXCR3 (TNR3+). This TCR was recovered from a human donor in good health. Some clones in this sample may be carry-over from other donors' samples. The V call is TRBV7-9, the J call TRBJ2-1. CDR3 protein: CASSLSGSSYNEQFF.